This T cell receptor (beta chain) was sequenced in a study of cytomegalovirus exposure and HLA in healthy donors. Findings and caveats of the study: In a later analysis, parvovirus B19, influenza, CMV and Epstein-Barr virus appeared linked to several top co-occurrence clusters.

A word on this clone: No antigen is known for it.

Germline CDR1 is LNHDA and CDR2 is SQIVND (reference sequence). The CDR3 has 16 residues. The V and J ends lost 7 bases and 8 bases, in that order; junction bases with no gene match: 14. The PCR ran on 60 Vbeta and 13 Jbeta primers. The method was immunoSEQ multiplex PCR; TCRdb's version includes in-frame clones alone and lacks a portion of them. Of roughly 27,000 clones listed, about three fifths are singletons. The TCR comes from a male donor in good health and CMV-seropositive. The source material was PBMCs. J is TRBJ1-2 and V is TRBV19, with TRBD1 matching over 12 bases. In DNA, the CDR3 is TGTGCCAGTACCGATGACCGGGACAGGGGGCGATGGGGCTACACCTTC. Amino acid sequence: CASTDDRDRGRWGYTF.